Here is one T cell receptor (beta chain) with its context. Its specificity is unknown. Profiles of TCR beta VDJ and CDR3 were generated from a genomic DNA template. MiXCR was run by TCRdb on the reads, yielding one entry per CDR3 protein. Of 80,000 to 100,000 distinct CDR3 sequences detected, 55% to 80% appear once; the ten largest clones hold 60% to 80%. This sample is drawn from a study of CD8+CD57+ T cells in acquired aplastic anemia. Study background: An average of approximately 3.2 ug of DNA was obtained from sorted CD4+ and CD8+ cells. Study findings and constraints: Patients did not significantly differ from controls in CD8+ Simpson's diversity. About 30 shared CD8+ CDR3s appeared highly expressed within patients' immunodominant clones.

Germline V lookup: CDR1 LNHDA, CDR2 SQIVND (reference sequence). V gave up 5 bases and J gave up 4 bases, with 14 bases separating them. The CDR3 totals 14 residues. Sequencing was done on patients that had shown CD8+CD57+ cell expansion by flow cytometry. With no exception, the patients had severe acquired aplastic anemia. The receptor was isolated from a human donor with aplastic anemia. The sample comprised sorted CD4+, CD8+, or CD8+CD57+ T cells (not recorded which) from PBMCs. The gene calls are TRBV19 and TRBJ1-1, with a possible D match to TRBD1 (6 bases). The CDR3 DNA reads as TGTGCCAGTAGTCCTCCGGGGACACCCACTGAAGCTTTCTTT. It encodes CASSPPGTPTEAFF.